The 16 T cell receptor beta chains listed next were all sequenced from one sample in a study of Graves' ophthalmopathy and Graves' hyperthyroidism. RNA transcripts provided the template for amplifying TCR beta CDR3 regions. In the first round, RT-PCR was carried out with HTBI primers, and a multiplex PCR formed the second round. TCRdb fed the multiplex PCR reads into MiXCR, producing one record per CDR3 protein. The table records about 180,000 distinct CDR3 sequences, about 40% of them present only once. Sequences were obtained from peripheral blood. The receptors shown here come from a middle-aged woman with Graves' ophthalmopathy.

The chain employs TRBV19 and TRBJ1-1; D call uncertain. This CDR3 has 13 amino acids. Looked up from germline, CDR1 is LNHDA and CDR2 is SQIVND (reference sequence). The ends were cut back, 4 bases at V and 12 bases at J, with 18 bases in the middle. CDR3 coding DNA: TGTGCCAGTAGTACCCCGAGGAGGGATCAGTCTTTCTTT. It yields the protein CASSTPRRDQSFF.

This clonotype was seen many times. CDR3 DNA: TGTGCCAGCAGTTTAGGGACACCCAGGGTGGCCCTCCACTTT. Protein: CASSLGTPRVALHF. This chain uses TRBV27 with TRBJ1-6, with a possible D match to TRBD1 (6 bases). Germline V gene lookup returns CDR1 MNHEY and CDR2 SMNVEV (reference sequence). This CDR3 comprises 14 residues. With 2 bases removed from V and 14 bases from J, the gap between germline ends came to 16 bases.

This chain joins TRBV28 and TRBJ2-7; the match to TRBD2 covers 10 bases. J gave up 1 base and V 5 bases, and 5 bases lay outside the gene matches. Germline V gene lookup returns CDR1 MDHEN and CDR2 SYDVKM. The CDR3 has 15 residues. The CDR3 nucleotides read TGTGCCAGCAGTCTAGCGGGGGAAAGTTCCTACGAGCAGTACTTC. Encoded protein: CASSLAGESSYEQYF.

The sample holds one count of this clonotype. The rearrangement joins TRBV6-5 to TRBJ2-5, with 7 bases fitting TRBD2. This CDR3 is 15 amino acids long. Per germline, CDR1 MNHEY and CDR2 SVGAGI. V lost 0 bases, J lost 5 bases, and 6 bases stayed unmatched. The CDR3 is CASSYSAGDLETQYF. In nucleotides, the CDR3 is TGTGCCAGCAGTTACTCGGCGGGAGATCTCGAGACCCAGTACTTC.

This clonotype turned up a few times. V gene TRBV6-2 or TRBV6-3 combines with J gene TRBJ2-5, with D possibly TRBD2 on 5 matching bases. Germline V lookup: CDR1 MNHEY, CDR2 SVGEGT. V dropped 2 bases and J dropped 5 bases, with 12 bases sitting between them. The CDR3 is 14 amino acids. The CDR3 spells CASSYGRGMETQYF. The CDR3 bases are TGTGCCAGCAGTTACGGACGGGGAATGGAGACCCAGTACTTC.

The chain carries TRBV4-1 and TRBJ1-1; D is uncertain. V was shortened by 1 base and J by 3 bases, with 9 bases between the two germline ends. Per the germline V gene, CDR1 is MGHRA and CDR2 is YSYEKL. The CDR3 is 14 residues long. CDR3 sequence (DNA): TGCGCCAGCAGCCAAGTGCAGGATGACACTGAAGCTTTCTTT. It encodes CASSQVQDDTEAFF.

This clonotype was detected ten times or more. The J gene is TRBJ1-2, the V gene TRBV18; D remains unclear. Deletions cut 2 bases from V and 4 bases from J, with 14 bases between. The CDR3 spans 15 residues. Germline-derived CDR1 and CDR2 are KGHSH and LQKENI. CDR3 nucleotides: TGTGCCAGCTCACCATACTCCGAGGGCGGCTATGGCTACACCTTC. Translated, it gives CASSPYSEGGYGYTF.

The J gene is TRBJ2-5, the V gene TRBV27; possibly TRBD1 or TRBD2 for D (5 bases each). Between the trimmed V and J ends, which lost 3 bases and 4 bases, there was a span of 12 bases. This CDR3 contains 14 residues. Germline CDR1 is MNHEY and CDR2 is SMNVEV (reference sequence). The CDR3: CASSFGRDAETQYF. Written as DNA, the CDR3 is TGTGCCAGCAGTTTTGGCAGGGACGCAGAGACCCAGTACTTC.

This clonotype was counted at least ten times. V gene TRBV7-2 combines with J gene TRBJ1-2, with a possible D match to TRBD1 (5 bases). Trimming cost V 1 base and J 8 bases, with 11 bases left between them. The CDR3 covers 13 residues. The germline V gene has CDR1 SGHTA and CDR2 FQGNSA. As DNA, the CDR3 is TGTGCCAGCAGCTTAGTGACAGCCCAGGGCTACACCTTC. Translation gives CASSLVTAQGYTF.

The chain carries TRBV11-2 and TRBJ1-1, with 9 bases aligning to TRBD1. The germline V gene encodes CDR1 SGHAT and CDR2 FQNNGV. The CDR3 runs 16 residues. The V segment lost 5 bases and the J segment 4 bases; nucleotides outside the gene matches: 11. CDR3 coding DNA: TGTGCCAGCAGCCCCAGCGGGACAGGGTGGGCCACTGAAGCTTTCTTT. Translation gives CASSPSGTGWATEAFF.

This clonotype was recorded many times. V is TRBV12-3 or TRBV12-4 and J is TRBJ1-2, with 8 bases that match TRBD1. V shed 4 bases, J shed 0 bases, and the junction held 7 bases outside the gene matches. This CDR3 region has 16 residues. DNA for the CDR3: TGTGCCAGCAGTTCCAGGACAGGGCATGCTAACTATGGCTACACCTTC. Translated, it gives CASSSRTGHANYGYTF.

The chain combines TRBV28 with TRBJ1-2; D unclear. Trimming took off 2 bases at V and 3 bases at J, with 10 bases between the two ends. This CDR3 is 14 amino acids long. CDR1 is MDHEN, CDR2 SYDVKM, per germline. In DNA form, the CDR3 reads TGTGCCAGCAGTTTAAGGCCAGGAGACTATGGCTACACCTTC. It yields the protein CASSLRPGDYGYTF.

This clonotype was counted at least ten times. The chain has TRBV18 and TRBJ1-1; D gene uncertain. The CDR3 contains 15 residues. Germline V gene lookup returns CDR1 KGHSH and CDR2 LQKENI. Trimming took off 0 bases at V and 1 base at J, with 9 bases between the two ends. CDR3 sequence (DNA): TGTGCCAGCTCACCACCTCTACCGGGGAACACTGAAGCTTTCTTT. Protein product: CASSPPLPGNTEAFF.

This clonotype occurred many times. The chain joins TRBV18 to TRBJ1-2, with a weak D call TRBD1 (5 bases). The ends were cut back, 6 bases at V and 2 bases at J, with 10 bases in the middle. Germline loops: CDR1 KGHSH, CDR2 LQKENI. The CDR3 runs to 13 residues. CDR3 region: CASSPRQNYGYTF. In DNA, the CDR3 is TGTGCCAGCTCTCCTAGACAGAACTATGGCTACACCTTC. Looking up the rest from reference TRBV18 and TRBJ1-2 gives the full variable domain: NAGVMQNPRHLVRRRGQEARLRCSPMKGHSHVYWYRQLPEEGLKFMVYLQKENIIDESGMPKERFSAEFPKEGPSILRIQQVVRGDSAAYFCASSPRQNYGYTFGSGTRLTVV.

This clonotype was observed many times. This chain links TRBV27 with TRBJ1-1; D is perhaps TRBD1 (5 bases). The V end was cut by 5 bases, the J end by 0 bases, with 10 bases between. Germline assignment: CDR1 MNHEY and CDR2 SMNVEV (reference sequence). The CDR3 contains 14 residues. The CDR3 here is CASSPRGVNTEAFF. CDR3 nucleotide sequence: TGTGCCAGCAGTCCCCGGGGCGTGAACACTGAAGCTTTCTTT.

V gene TRBV6-1 combines with J gene TRBJ1-1; unclear D gene. The length of the CDR3 is 12 residues. The V gene's germline CDR1 is MNHNS and CDR2 SASEGT. V was cut by 7 bases and J by 4 bases, with 10 bases left in between. In DNA form, the CDR3 reads TGTGCCAGCACCGGACCGACCACTGAAGCTTTCTTT. It yields the protein CASTGPTTEAFF.